This T cell receptor beta chain was sequenced for a study of graft-versus-host responses after intestinal transplantation (dated by TCRdb to the early 2020s). At the level of the whole study: The transplants that recipients got were multivisceral, liver-intestinal, or isolated intestinal. Every recipient was given anti-thymocyte globulin induction, then maintenance tacrolimus and steroids for about three years. After intestinal transplantation, graft-versus-host and host-versus-graft alloreactive T cell clones were followed in the graft, circulation and bone marrow using bulk TCR-beta CDR3 sequencing. Alloreactive clones were identified by sequencing pre-transplant mixed lymphocyte reaction products and comparing them with unstimulated pre-transplant donor and recipient T cells. A cohort of about 26 intestinal transplant recipients, including one retransplant, was enrolled, and 3 patients lacking pretransplant specimens were excluded. Donor T cell macrochimerism was defined as a peak of at least 4% donor T cells among recipient peripheral blood mononuclear cells. Rather than going through the commercial service, samples from a few later patients were sequenced in-house on an Illumina MiSeq and processed with MiXCR. General conclusions and limits of the study: GvH clones were found in recipient bone marrow, and some of the GvH clones appeared earlier in ileal mucosa or blood, which is consistent with an intestinal mucosal origin. Conclusions were limited by the relatively low number and heterogeneity of intestinal transplant patients. In the allografts of patients with donor T cell macrochimerism, GvH to HvG T cell clonal ratios were high. Early after transplant, declines in HvG clones were associated with peak levels of circulating GvH clones.

In the first month after transplant, blood samples were collected up to 4 times, and after that at least monthly when available. The library was built by means of the immunoSEQ multiplex PCR assay. For most patients, high-throughput TCR-beta CDR3 sequencing of genomic DNA was performed by Adaptive Biotechnologies. In the original analysis: Adaptive's ImmunoSEQ software was the source of the TCR sequencing data for around 20 patients, while a few other patients were processed with MiXCR and VDJtools. CDR3 nucleotide sequences shared between donor and recipient were removed because their origin could not be assigned. At least 2-fold expansion over unstimulated cells and a minimum CFSE-low frequency of 0.002% (template counts) or 0.001% (read counts) were required for clones to be classified as alloreactive. A clone was considered mappable if detected in the sequenced pre-transplant spleen, lymph node, or MLR CFSE-low populations of the donor or recipient. The cumulative frequency of alloreactive clones was calculated as a percentage of all sequences, weighted by copy number. TCRdb's version of the immuneACCESS table is confined to in-frame rearrangements and falls short of the full clone set. An unresolved V gene accounts for under half of the shortfall where checked; the remainder is of unknown origin. Clone size and the V and J calls come from that table; the DNA yielded D and trimming. Across this sample there are more than 20,000 clones, with roughly 87% seen only once. Of the sample, less than 6.5% falls within the top ten clones.

CDR1 LNHDA and CDR2 SQIVND were looked up in the germline V gene (reference sequence). V and J are trimmed by 5 bases and 4 bases, and the gene matches miss 11 bases of the junction. The CDR3 measures 18 amino acids from cysteine to phenylalanine. Kept here is only the CDR3 DNA, which spans 54 bases and is read in frame from base 1. As concerns this clone: Which antigen it targets is not known. Base-call qualities are not available, and no considerably larger clone is one nucleotide away.

The specimen comprised PBMCs, sampled roughly 64 days after intestinal transplantation. This receptor was identified in a human patient who received an intestinal transplant, so some T cells may come from the graft donor. Recombination linked TRBV19 to TRBJ2-1; a stretch of 13 junction bases matches TRBD2. The CDR3 region has the sequence CASSLRPGLAGIYNEQFF. Read as DNA, the sequence is TGTGCCAGTAGTCTCAGACCGGGACTAGCGGGGATATACAATGAGCAGTTCTTC.